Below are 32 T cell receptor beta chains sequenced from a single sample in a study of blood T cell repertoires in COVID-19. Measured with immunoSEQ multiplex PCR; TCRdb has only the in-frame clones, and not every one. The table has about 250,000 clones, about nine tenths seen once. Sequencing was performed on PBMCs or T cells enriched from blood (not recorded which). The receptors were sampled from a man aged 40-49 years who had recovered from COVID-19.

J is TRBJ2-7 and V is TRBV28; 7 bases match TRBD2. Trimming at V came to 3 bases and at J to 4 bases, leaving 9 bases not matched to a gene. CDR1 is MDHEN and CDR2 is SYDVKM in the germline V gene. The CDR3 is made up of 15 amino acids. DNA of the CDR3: TGTGCCAGCAGTTTCCCGGGGGAGGGCCGGTACGAGCAGTACTTC. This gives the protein CASSFPGEGRYEQYF.

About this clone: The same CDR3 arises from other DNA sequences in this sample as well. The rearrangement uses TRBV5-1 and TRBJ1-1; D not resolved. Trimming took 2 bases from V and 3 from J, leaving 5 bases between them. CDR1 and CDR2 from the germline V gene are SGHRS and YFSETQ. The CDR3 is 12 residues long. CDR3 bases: TGCGCCAGCAGCTTCCGGGACACTGAAGCTTTCTTT. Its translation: CASSFRDTEAFF. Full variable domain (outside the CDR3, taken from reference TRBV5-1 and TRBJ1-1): KAGVTQTPRYLIKTRGQQVTLSCSPISGHRSVSWYQQTPGQGLQFLFEYFSETQRNKGNFPGRFSGRQFSNSRSEMNVSTLELGDSALYLCASSFRDTEAFFGQGTRLTVV.

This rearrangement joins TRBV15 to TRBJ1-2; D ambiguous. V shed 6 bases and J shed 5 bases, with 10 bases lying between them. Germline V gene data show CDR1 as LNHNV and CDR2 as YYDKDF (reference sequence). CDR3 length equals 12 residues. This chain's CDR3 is CATSNNMYGYTF. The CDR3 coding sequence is TGTGCCACCAGTAACAACATGTATGGCTACACCTTC. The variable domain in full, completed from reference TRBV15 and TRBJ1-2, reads DAMVIQNPRYQVTQFGKPVTLSCSQTLNHNVMYWYQQKSSQAPKLLFHYYDKDFNNEADTPDNFQSRRPNTSFCFLDIRSPGLGDTAMYLCATSNNMYGYTFGSGTRLTVV.

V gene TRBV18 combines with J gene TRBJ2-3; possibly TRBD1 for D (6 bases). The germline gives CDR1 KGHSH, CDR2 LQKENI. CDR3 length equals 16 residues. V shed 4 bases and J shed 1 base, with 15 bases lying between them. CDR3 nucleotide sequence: TGTGCCAGCTCACGGAAACAGGGCGGAGGCACAGATACGCAGTATTTT. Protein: CASSRKQGGGTDTQYF. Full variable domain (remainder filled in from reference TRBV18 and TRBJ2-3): NAGVMQNPRHLVRRRGQEARLRCSPMKGHSHVYWYRQLPEEGLKFMVYLQKENIIDESGMPKERFSAEFPKEGPSILRIQQVVRGDSAAYFCASSRKQGGGTDTQYFGPGTRLTVL.

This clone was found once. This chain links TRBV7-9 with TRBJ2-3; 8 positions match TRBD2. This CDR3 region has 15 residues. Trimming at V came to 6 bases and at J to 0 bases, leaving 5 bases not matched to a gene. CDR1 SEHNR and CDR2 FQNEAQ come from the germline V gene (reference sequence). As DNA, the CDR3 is TGTGCCAGCAGTTCGCGGGGGGCTAGCACAGATACGCAGTATTTT. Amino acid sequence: CASSSRGASTDTQYF.

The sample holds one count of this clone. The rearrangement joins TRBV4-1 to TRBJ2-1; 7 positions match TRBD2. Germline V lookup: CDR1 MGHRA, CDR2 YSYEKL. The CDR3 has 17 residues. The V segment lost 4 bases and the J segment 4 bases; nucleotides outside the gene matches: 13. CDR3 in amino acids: CASSRLGGSSDYNEQFF. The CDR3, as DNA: TGCGCCAGCAGCCGACTGGGCGGGAGTTCGGATTACAATGAGCAGTTCTTC.

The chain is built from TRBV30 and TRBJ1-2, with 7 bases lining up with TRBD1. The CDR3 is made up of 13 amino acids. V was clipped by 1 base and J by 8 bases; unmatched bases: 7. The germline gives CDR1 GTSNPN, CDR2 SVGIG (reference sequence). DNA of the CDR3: TGTGCCTGGAGTGAGTCAGGGGGGTTAGGCTACACCTTC. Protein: CAWSESGGLGYTF. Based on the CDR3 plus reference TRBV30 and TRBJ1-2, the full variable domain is SQTIHQWPATLVQPVGSPLSLECTVEGTSNPNLYWYRQAAGRGLQLLFYSVGIGQISSEVPQNLSASRPQDRQFILSSKKLLLSDSGFYLCAWSESGGLGYTFGSGTRLTVV.

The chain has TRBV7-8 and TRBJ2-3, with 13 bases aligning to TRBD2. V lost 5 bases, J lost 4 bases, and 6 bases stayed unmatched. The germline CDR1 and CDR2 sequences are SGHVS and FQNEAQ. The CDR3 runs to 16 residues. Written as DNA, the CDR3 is TGTGCCAGCAGCCCTACTAGCGGGGGGGCCGCAGATACGCAGTATTTT. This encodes CASSPTSGGAADTQYF.

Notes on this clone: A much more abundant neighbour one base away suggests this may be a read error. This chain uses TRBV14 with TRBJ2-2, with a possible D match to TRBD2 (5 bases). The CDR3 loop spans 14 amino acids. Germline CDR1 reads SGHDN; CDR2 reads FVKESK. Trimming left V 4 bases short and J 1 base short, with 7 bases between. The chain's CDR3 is CASSPRGNTGELFF. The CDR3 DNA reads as TGTGCCAGCAGCCCCCGGGGGAACACCGGGGAGCTGTTTTTT.

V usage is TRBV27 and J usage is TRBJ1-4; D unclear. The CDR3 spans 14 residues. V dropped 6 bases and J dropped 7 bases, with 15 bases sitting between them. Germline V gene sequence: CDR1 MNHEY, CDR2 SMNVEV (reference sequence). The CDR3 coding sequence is TGTGCCAGCAGCCAGATTCATCGGGGTGAAAAACTGTTTTTT. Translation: CASSQIHRGEKLFF.

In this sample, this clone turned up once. The CDR3 coding sequence is TGTGCCATCAGTGAGATCAGGAACACTGAAGCTTTCTTT. Amino acid sequence: CAISEIRNTEAFF. The gene calls are TRBV10-3 and TRBJ1-1, with D unclear. In germline, CDR1 is ENHRY, CDR2 SYGVKD. V was cut by 2 bases and J by 1 base, with 5 bases left in between. This CDR3 is built from 13 residues.

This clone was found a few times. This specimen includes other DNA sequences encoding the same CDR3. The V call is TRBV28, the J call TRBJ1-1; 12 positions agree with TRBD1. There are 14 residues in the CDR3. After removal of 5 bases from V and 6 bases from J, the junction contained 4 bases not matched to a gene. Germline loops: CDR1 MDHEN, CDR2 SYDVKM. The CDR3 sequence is CASSGDRGRAEAFF. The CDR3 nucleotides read TGTGCCAGCAGTGGGGACAGGGGGCGAGCTGAAGCTTTCTTT.

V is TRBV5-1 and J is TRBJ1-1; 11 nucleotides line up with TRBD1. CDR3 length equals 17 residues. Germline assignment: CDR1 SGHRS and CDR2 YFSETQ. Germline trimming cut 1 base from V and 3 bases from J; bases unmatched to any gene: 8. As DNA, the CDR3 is TGCGCCAGCAGCTTGATAGGACAGGGGGCTTTGGACACTGAAGCTTTCTTT. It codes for CASSLIGQGALDTEAFF.

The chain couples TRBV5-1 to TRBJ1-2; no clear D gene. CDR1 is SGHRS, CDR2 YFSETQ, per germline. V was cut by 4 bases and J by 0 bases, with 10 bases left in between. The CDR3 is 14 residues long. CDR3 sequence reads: CASSVDGTNYGYTF. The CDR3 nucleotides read TGCGCCAGCAGCGTGGACGGGACTAACTATGGCTACACCTTC.

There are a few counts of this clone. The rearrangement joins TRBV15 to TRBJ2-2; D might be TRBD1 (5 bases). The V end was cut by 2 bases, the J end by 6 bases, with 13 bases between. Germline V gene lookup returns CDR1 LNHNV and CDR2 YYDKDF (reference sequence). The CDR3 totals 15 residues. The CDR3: CATSRPSVGAGELFF. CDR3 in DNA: TGTGCCACCAGCAGACCCTCGGTAGGGGCCGGGGAGCTGTTTTTT.

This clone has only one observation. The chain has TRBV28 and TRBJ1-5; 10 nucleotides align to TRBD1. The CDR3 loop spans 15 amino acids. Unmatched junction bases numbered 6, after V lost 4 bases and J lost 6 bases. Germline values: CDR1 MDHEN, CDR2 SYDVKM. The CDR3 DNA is TGTGCCAGCAGTTCAACCGGGACAGGGGTTCAGCCCCAGCATTTT. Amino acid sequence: CASSSTGTGVQPQHF.

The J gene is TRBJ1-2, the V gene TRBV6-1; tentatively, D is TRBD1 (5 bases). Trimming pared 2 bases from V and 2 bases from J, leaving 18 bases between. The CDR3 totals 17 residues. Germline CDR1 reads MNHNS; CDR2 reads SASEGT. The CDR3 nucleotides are TGTGCCAGCAGTGAATATTACGGTAGGGGTACCAACTATGGCTACACCTTC. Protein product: CASSEYYGRGTNYGYTF.

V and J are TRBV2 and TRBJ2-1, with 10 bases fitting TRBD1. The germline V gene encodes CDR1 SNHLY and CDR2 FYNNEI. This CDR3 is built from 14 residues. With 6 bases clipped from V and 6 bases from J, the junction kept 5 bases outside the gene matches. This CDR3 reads CASSRDRGPNEQFF. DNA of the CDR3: TGTGCCAGCAGCCGGGACAGGGGTCCCAATGAGCAGTTCTTC.

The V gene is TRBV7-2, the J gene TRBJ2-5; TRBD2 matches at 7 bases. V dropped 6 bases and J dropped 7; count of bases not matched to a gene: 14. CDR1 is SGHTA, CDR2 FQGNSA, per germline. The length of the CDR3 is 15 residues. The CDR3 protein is CASSPSLREYGTQYF. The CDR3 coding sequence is TGTGCCAGCAGTCCCTCCCTGCGGGAGTATGGGACCCAGTACTTC.

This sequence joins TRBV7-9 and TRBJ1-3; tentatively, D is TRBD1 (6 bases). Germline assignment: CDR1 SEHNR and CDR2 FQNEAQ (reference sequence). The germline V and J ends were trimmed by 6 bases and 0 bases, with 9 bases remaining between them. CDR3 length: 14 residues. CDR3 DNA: TGTGCCAGCAGGTCACAGGGCTCTGGAAACACCATATATTTT. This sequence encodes CASRSQGSGNTIYF.

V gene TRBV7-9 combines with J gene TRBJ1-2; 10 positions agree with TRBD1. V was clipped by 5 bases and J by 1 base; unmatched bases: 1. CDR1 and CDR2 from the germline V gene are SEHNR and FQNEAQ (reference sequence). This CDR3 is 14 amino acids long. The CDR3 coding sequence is TGTGCCAGCAGCCGGACAGGGGGTAACTATGGCTACACCTTC. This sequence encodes CASSRTGGNYGYTF.

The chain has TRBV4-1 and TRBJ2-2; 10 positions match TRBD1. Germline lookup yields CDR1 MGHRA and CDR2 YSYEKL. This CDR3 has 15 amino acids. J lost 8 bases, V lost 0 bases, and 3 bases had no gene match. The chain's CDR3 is CASSQEGQGLGELFF. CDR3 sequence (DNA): TGCGCCAGCAGCCAAGAGGGACAGGGGTTGGGGGAGCTGTTTTTT.

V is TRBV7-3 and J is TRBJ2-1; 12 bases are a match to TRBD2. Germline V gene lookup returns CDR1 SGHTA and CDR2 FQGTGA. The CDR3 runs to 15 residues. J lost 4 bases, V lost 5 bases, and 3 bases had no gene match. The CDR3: CASSLAGGTYNEQFF. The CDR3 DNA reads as TGTGCCAGCAGCCTAGCGGGGGGGACTTACAATGAGCAGTTCTTC.

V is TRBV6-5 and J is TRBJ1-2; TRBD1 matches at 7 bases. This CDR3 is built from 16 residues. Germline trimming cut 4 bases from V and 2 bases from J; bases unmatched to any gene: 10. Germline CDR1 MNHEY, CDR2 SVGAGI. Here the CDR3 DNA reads TGTGCCAGCAGTTTAAGGGGGCGGGCTAGGAACTATGGCTACACCTTC. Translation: CASSLRGRARNYGYTF.

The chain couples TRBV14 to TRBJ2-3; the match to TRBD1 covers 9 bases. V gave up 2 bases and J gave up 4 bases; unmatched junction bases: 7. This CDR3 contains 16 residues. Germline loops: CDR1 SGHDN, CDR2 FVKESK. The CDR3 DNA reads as TGTGCCAGCAGCCAAAGACCGGGACAGGGCGCAGATACGCAGTATTTT. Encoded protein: CASSQRPGQGADTQYF.

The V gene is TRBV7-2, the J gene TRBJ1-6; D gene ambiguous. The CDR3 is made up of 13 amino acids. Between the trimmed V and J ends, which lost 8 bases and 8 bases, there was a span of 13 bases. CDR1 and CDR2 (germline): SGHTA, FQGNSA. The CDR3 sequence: CASGRAVHSPLHF. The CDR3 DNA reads TGTGCCAGCGGGAGGGCAGTGCATTCACCCCTCCACTTT.

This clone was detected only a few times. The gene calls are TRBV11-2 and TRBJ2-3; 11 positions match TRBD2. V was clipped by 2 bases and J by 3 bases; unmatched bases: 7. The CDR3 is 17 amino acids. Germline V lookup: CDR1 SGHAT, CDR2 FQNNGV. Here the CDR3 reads CASSLMASGGMTDTQYF. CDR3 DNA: TGTGCCAGCAGCTTAATGGCTAGCGGGGGGATGACAGATACGCAGTATTTT.

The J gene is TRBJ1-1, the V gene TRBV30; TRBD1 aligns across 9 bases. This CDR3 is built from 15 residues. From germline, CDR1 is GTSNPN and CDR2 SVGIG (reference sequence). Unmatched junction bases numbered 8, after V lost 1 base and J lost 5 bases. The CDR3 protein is CAWSASDRGGTEAFF. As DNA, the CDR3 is TGTGCCTGGAGTGCCTCCGACAGGGGGGGAACTGAAGCTTTCTTT.

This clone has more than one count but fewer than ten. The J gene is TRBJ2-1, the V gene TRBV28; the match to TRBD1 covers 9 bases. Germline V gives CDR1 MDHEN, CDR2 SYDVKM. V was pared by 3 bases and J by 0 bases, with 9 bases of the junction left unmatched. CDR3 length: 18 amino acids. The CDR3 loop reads CASSLGPGQGFSYNEQFF. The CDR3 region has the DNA TGTGCCAGCAGTTTGGGTCCGGGACAGGGATTCTCCTACAATGAGCAGTTCTTC.

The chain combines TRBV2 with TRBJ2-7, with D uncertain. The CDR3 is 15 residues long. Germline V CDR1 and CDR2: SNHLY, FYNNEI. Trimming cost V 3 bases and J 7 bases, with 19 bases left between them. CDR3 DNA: TGTGCCAGCAGTGATGGCGGCACTTCGATAGAGGAGCAGTACTTC. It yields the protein CASSDGGTSIEEQYF.

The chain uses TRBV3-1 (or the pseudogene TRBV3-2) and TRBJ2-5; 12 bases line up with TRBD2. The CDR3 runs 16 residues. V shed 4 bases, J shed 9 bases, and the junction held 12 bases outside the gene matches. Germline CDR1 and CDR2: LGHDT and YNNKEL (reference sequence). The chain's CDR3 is CASSLRLAGALLAQYF. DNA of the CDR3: TGTGCCAGCAGCCTCCGACTAGCGGGGGCCCTTTTGGCCCAGTACTTC.

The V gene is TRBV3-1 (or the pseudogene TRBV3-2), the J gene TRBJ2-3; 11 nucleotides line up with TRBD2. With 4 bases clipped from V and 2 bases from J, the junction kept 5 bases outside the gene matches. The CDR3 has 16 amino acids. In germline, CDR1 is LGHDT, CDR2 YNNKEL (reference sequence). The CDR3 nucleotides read TGTGCCAGCAGCCCACGACTAGCGGGACCCACAGATACGCAGTATTTT. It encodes CASSPRLAGPTDTQYF.